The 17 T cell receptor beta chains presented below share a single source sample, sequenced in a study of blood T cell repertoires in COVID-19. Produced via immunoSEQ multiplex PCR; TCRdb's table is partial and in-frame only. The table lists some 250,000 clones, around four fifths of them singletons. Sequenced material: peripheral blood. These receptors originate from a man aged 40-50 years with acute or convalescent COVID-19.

CDR3 coding DNA: TGCGCCAGCAGCTTGGGGGTCGGACAGTCTTGGGGGACCCAGTACTTC. As protein: CASSLGVGQSWGTQYF. J is TRBJ2-5 and V is TRBV5-1; D might be TRBD1 (6 bases). The germline V gene has CDR1 SGHRS and CDR2 YFSETQ. V shed 0 bases and J shed 7 bases, with 19 bases lying between them. The CDR3 is 16 amino acids.

CDR3 loop: CASSQEITGLQAEAFF. The DNA for the CDR3 is TGTGCCAGCAGCCAAGAGATCACAGGCCTCCAGGCTGAAGCTTTCTTT. The J gene is TRBJ1-1, the V gene TRBV3-1 (or the pseudogene TRBV3-2); D is perhaps TRBD1 (5 bases). The V and J ends lost 0 bases and 6 bases respectively, with 17 bases between them. CDR1 and CDR2 (germline): LGHDT, YNNKEL (reference sequence). The CDR3 sequence is 16 residues long.

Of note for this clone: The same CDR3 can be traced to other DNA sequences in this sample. The CDR3 protein is CASSPRQGSYGYTF. CDR3 bases: TGTGCCAGCAGCCCACGACAGGGAAGCTATGGCTACACCTTC. The chain carries TRBV3-1 (or the pseudogene TRBV3-2) and TRBJ1-2; 7 positions match TRBD1. CDR1 is LGHDT, CDR2 YNNKEL, per germline (reference sequence). This CDR3 spans 14 amino acids. V lost 4 bases, J lost 4 bases, and 6 bases stayed unmatched.

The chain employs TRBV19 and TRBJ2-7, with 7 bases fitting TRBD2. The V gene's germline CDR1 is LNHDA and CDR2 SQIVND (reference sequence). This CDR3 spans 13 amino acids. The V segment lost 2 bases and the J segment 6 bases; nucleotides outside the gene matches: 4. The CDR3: CASSITAGAEQYF. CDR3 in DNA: TGTGCCAGTAGTATAACTGCGGGAGCCGAGCAGTACTTC.

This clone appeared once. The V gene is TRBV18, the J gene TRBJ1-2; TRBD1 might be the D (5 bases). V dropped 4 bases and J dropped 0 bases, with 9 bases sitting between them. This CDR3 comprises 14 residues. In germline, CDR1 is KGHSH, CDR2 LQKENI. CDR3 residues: CASSLTGANYGYTF. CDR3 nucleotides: TGTGCCAGCTCACTGACGGGGGCTAACTATGGCTACACCTTC. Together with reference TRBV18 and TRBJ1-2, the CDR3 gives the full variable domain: NAGVMQNPRHLVRRRGQEARLRCSPMKGHSHVYWYRQLPEEGLKFMVYLQKENIIDESGMPKERFSAEFPKEGPSILRIQQVVRGDSAAYFCASSLTGANYGYTFGSGTRLTVV.

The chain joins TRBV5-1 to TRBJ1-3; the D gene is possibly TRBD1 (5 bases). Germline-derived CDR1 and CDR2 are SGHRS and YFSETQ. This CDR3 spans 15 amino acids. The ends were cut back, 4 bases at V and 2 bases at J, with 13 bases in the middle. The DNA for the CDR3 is TGCGCCAGCAGCCAGGACACAACGGCTGGAAACACCATATATTTT. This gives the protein CASSQDTTAGNTIYF.

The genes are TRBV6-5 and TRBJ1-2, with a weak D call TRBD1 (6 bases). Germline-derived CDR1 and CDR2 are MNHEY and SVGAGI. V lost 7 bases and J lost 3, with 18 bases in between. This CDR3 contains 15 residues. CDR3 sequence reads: CASTRGGKGYYGYTF. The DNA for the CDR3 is TGTGCCAGCACCAGGGGAGGGAAGGGCTACTATGGCTACACCTTC.

The CDR3 region is CASSPPIRQGGNGYTF. CDR3 in DNA: TGTGCCAGCTCACCACCGATCAGGCAGGGAGGTAATGGCTACACCTTC. J is TRBJ1-2 and V is TRBV18; D is possibly TRBD1 (5 bases). The CDR3 has 16 amino acids. Germline CDR1 and CDR2: KGHSH and LQKENI. V lost 0 bases to trimming and J lost 6 bases, with 17 bases between them. Together with reference TRBV18 and TRBJ1-2, the CDR3 gives the full variable domain: NAGVMQNPRHLVRRRGQEARLRCSPMKGHSHVYWYRQLPEEGLKFMVYLQKENIIDESGMPKERFSAEFPKEGPSILRIQQVVRGDSAAYFCASSPPIRQGGNGYTFGSGTRLTVV.

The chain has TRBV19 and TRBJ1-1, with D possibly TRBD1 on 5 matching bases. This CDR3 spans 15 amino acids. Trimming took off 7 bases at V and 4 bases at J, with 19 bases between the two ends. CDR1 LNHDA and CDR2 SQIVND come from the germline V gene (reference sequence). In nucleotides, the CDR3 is TGTGCCAGTAACCAAAGGGCGGCAAGGGGCACTGAAGCTTTCTTT. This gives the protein CASNQRAARGTEAFF.

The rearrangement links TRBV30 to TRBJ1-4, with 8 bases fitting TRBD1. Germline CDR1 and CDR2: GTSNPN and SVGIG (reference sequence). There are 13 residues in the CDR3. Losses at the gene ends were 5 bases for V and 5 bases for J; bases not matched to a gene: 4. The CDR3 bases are TGTGCCTGGGCGGACAGGGAGAATGAAAAACTGTTTTTT. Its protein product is CAWADRENEKLFF.

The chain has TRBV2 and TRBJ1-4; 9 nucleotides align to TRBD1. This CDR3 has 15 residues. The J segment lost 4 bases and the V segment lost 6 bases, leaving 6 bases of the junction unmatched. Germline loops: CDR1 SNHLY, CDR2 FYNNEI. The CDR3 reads CASRRQGVINEKLFF. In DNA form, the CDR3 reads TGTGCCAGCAGGAGACAGGGGGTTATTAATGAAAAACTGTTTTTT.

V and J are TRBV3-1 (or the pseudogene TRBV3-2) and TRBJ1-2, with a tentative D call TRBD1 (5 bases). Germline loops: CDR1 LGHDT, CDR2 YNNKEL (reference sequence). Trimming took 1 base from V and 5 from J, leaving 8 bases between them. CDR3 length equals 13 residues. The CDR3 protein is CASSQGAGYGYTF. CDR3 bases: TGTGCCAGCAGCCAAGGGGCAGGGTATGGCTACACCTTC.

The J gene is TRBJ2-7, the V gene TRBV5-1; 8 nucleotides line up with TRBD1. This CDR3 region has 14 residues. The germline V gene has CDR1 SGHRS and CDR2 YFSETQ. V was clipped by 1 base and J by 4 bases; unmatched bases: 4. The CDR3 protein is CASSLSTGGYEQYF. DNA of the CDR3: TGCGCCAGCAGCTTGTCTACAGGGGGGTACGAGCAGTACTTC.

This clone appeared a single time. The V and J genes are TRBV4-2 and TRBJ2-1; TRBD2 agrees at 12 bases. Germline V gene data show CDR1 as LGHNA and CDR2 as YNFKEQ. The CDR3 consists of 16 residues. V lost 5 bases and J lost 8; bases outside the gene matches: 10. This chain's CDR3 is CASSDRLAGEVDEQFF. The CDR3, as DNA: TGTGCCAGCAGCGACCGACTAGCGGGAGAGGTCGATGAGCAGTTCTTC.

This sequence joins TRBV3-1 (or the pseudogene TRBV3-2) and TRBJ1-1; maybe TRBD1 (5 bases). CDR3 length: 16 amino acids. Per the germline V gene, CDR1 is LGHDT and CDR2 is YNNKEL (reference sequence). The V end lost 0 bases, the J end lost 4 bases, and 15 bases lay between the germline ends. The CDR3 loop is CASSQDEGSGGTEAFF. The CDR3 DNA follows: TGTGCCAGCAGCCAAGATGAAGGGTCGGGGGGCACTGAAGCTTTCTTT.

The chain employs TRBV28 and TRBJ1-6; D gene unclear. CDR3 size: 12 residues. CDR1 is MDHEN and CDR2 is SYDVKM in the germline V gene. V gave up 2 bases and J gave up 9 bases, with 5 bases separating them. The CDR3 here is CASSLGPSPLHF. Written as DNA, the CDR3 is TGTGCCAGCAGTTTAGGCCCTTCACCCCTCCACTTT.

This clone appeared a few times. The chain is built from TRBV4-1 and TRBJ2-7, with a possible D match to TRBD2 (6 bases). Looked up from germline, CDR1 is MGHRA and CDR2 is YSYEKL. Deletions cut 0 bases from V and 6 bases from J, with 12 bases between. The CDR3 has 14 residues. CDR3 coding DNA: TGCGCCAGCAGCCAAGATCGGAGGGGAGGCGAGCAGTACTTC. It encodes CASSQDRRGGEQYF.